The sequence of this T cell receptor (beta chain) was determined in a study of T cells in pancreatic ductal adenocarcinoma. Selected pancreatic ductal adenocarcinoma patients had undergone surgery without neoadjuvant therapy. CDR3 length: 21 residues. Study-wide results and limits: Compared with tumor, blood showed more total productive templates and 6.5 to 10-fold more clonotypes. The resected cohort was biased toward the minority with early-stage disease. Enrichment of CD45RO+ effector over naive T cells in tumors may bias clonality. Mean clonality was about 0.11 in tumors and around 0.065 in blood, not significantly different.

Comment on this clone: Antigen specificity is unknown.

The protocol was immunoSEQ multiplex PCR, while the TCRdb copy is restricted to in-frame clones and leaves out a portion. The data hold 4,500 or so clones, with about 71% observed a single time. V usage is TRBV21-1 and J usage is TRBJ1-5; TRBD1 is the table's D call, not checked against the DNA. TRBV21-1 corresponds to a pseudogene. This clonotype was obtained from a human donor with pancreatic ductal adenocarcinoma. The sequencing input was pancreatic tumor tissue. As DNA, the CDR3 is TGTGCCAGCAGCAAAGAGCTCCTTCTCGGGACAGGGGGCGGTTGCAATCAGCCCCAGCATTTT. It codes for CASSKELLLGTGGGCNQPQHF.